This entry features one T cell receptor (beta chain) sequence. TCRdb itself ran the 5' RACE reads through MiXCR, one entry per CDR3 protein. The sample records roughly 340,000 distinct CDR3 sequences, about 4% being singletons. This record belongs to a study of T cells after yellow fever vaccination. From germline, CDR1 is SNHLY and CDR2 FYNNEI. V shed 4 bases, J shed 4 bases, and the junction held 7 bases outside the gene matches. The CDR3 is made up of 16 amino acids. The chain carries TRBV2 and TRBJ2-5; TRBD1 matches at 12 bases. This clonotype was obtained from a man between 18 and 35 years old who received the YFV17D yellow fever vaccine. Sequencing was performed on PBMCs, taken 5 days after the yellow fever booster vaccination. The CDR3 nucleotides read TGTGCCAGCAGTGGGGACCGGGACAGGGGGCTAGAGACCCAGTACTTC. Amino acid sequence: CASSGDRDRGLETQYF.